This TCR beta chain was observed in a study of OX40 agonist ivuxolimab in advanced cancers. Study-level background: Of the participants, around 43% had some prior anti-PD-1, anti-PD-L1 or anti-CTLA-4 therapy, which was allowed.

The CDR3 extends over 13 amino acids. Germline values: CDR1 SGHRS, CDR2 YFSETQ. V dropped 2 bases and J dropped 8 bases, with 13 bases sitting between them. Assay used: immunoSEQ multiplex PCR; TCRdb lists only in-frame clones, some missing. Of 59,000 or so clones detected, around 82% appear once; the ten largest clones hold around 3.8%. This clone was seen more than once but under ten times. The source was CD4+ or CD8+ T cells sorted from blood, collected in a trial of the OX40 agonist ivuxolimab. The rearrangement joins TRBV5-1 to TRBJ1-2; D ambiguous. This TCR was sampled from an adult with an advanced solid tumor such as melanoma, head and neck, liver or kidney cancer. The CDR3 nucleotides are TGCGCCAGCAGCTTCGACCAGAGCAGCGGCTACACCTTC. It yields the protein CASSFDQSSGYTF.